Listed below are T cell receptor beta chains from one sample, sequenced in a study of T cell responses to AZD1222 COVID-19 vaccine. Using immunoSEQ multiplex PCR, the repertoire was profiled, and TCRdb retains in-frame clones only, with some absent. The sample carries about 150,000 clones, approximately 90% recorded once. The sequencing used peripheral blood, collected 28 days after the second AZD1222 dose. The receptors were gathered from an adult who received the AZD1222 COVID-19 vaccine. Both conserved end residues are part of each CDR3. A D gene is named only where the DNA matches it firmly. Expanded clones get a size class; other rows say once, few or many, or leave the size out.

CDR3 | DNA | J | size | D | V
CASSLRGSSRAYEQYF | TGTGCCAGCAGCCTTAGAGGGTCCTCAAGGGCCTACGAGCAGTACTTC | TRBJ2-7 | NA | NA | TRBV2
CATSRDSGANVLTF | TGTGCCACCAGCAGAGATTCTGGGGCCAACGTCCTGACTTTC | TRBJ2-6 | once | NA | TRBV15
CASSYLSGGTTETQYF | TGTGCCAGCAGTTATCTTTCGGGAGGGACTACGGAGACCCAGTACTTC | TRBJ2-5 | NA | TRBD2 | TRBV6-6
CASSLELGTEFF | TGTGCCAGCAGCTTAGAATTAGGAACGGAGTTCTTC | TRBJ2-1 | many | NA | TRBV7-9
CASSIFRTGVYEQYF | TGTGCCAGTAGTATCTTCCGGACAGGGGTCTACGAGCAGTACTTC | TRBJ2-7 | NA | TRBD1 | TRBV19
CASSYDRDAYGYTF | TGTGCCAGCAGTTACGACAGGGACGCCTATGGCTACACCTTC | TRBJ1-2 | NA | TRBD1 | TRBV6-6
CASRITGVGTEAFF | TGTGCCAGCAGAATTACAGGGGTCGGCACTGAAGCTTTCTTT | TRBJ1-1 | NA | TRBD1 | TRBV2
CAWSVPLVSYEQYF | TGTGCCTGGAGTGTACCCTTGGTCTCCTACGAGCAGTACTTC | TRBJ2-7 | NA | NA | TRBV30
CATSRAGTGEEKLFF | TGTGCCACCAGCAGAGCAGGGACAGGGGAGGAAAAACTGTTTTTT | TRBJ1-4 | NA | TRBD1 | TRBV15
CASSVLGGNYGYTF | TGTGCCAGCAGCGTCTTAGGGGGGAACTATGGCTACACCTTC | TRBJ1-2 | NA | NA | TRBV9
CSASGHRDRAPMNTEAFF | TGCAGTGCTAGTGGCCACCGGGACAGGGCTCCCATGAACACTGAAGCTTTCTTT | TRBJ1-1 | NA | TRBD1 | TRBV20-1
CASSYSDYSNQPQHF | TGTGCCAGCAGTTACTCCGACTATAGCAATCAGCCCCAGCATTTT | TRBJ1-5 | NA | NA | TRBV6-2/TRBV6-3
CASSEVAGEVTEAFF | TGTGCCAGCAGTGAAGTCGCAGGGGAGGTTACTGAAGCTTTCTTT | TRBJ1-1 | NA | NA | TRBV25-1
CASSELVGRGRDGYTF | TGTGCCAGCAGTGAACTGGTGGGGAGGGGGCGGGATGGCTACACCTTC | TRBJ1-2 | NA | TRBD1 | TRBV6-1
CASSQGPVETYEQYF | TGCGCCAGCAGCCAAGGGCCAGTGGAGACCTACGAGCAGTACTTC | TRBJ2-7 | NA | NA | TRBV4-1
CSASSNRLSSYNEQFF | TGCAGTGCTAGTAGCAACCGACTGAGCTCCTACAATGAGCAGTTCTTC | TRBJ2-1 | NA | NA | TRBV20-1